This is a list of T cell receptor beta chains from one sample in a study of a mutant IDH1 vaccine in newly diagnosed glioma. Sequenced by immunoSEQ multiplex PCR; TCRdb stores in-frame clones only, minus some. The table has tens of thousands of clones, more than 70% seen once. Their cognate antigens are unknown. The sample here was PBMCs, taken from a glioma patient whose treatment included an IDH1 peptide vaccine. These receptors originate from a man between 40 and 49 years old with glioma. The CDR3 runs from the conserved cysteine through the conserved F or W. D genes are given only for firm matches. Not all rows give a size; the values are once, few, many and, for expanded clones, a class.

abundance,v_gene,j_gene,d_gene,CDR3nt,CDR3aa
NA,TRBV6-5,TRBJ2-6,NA,TGTGCCAGCAGTTATACATCTGGGGCCAACGTCCTGACTTTC,CASSYTSGANVLTF
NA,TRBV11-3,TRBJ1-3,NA,TGTGCCAGCAGCTTAGGTGTGGGAAACACCATATATTTT,CASSLGVGNTIYF
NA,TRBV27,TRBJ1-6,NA,TGTGCCAGCAGTTCAACAGGTTTTTCACCCCTCCACTTT,CASSSTGFSPLHF
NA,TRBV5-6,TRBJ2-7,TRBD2,TGTGCCAGCAGCTTGGCCGCGGGAGCCAAGAAGCAGTACTTC,CASSLAAGAKKQYF
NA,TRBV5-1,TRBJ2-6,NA,TGCGCCAGCCGCCCGGAATCTGGGGCCAACGTCCTGACTTTC,CASRPESGANVLTF
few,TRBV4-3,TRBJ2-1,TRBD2,TGCGCCAGCAGCCAAGGACTAGCGGGCTCCTACAATGAGCAGTTCTTC,CASSQGLAGSYNEQFF
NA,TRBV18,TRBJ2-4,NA,TGTGCCAGCTCACTTTCGATTCGGGGGGCCAAAAACATTCAGTACTTC,CASSLSIRGAKNIQYF
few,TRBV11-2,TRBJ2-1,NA,TGTGCCAGCAGCTTAGTAGGGTCTTACAATGAGCAGTTCTTC,CASSLVGSYNEQFF
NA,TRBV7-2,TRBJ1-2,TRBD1,TGTGCCAGCAGCGTAGGGACAGGGCCTTCCTATGGCTACACCTTC,CASSVGTGPSYGYTF
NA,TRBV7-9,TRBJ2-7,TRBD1,TGTGCCAGCAGCTTCCTAGTTGGGACAGGGGGCGACGAGCAGTACTTC,CASSFLVGTGGDEQYF
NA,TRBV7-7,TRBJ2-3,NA,TGTGCTAGCAGCTTAGGGTCCCTCACAGATACGCAGTATTTT,CASSLGSLTDTQYF
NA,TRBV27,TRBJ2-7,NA,TGTGCCAGCACCCTCCCTCCGAAGGGTAGGTCCTACGAGCAGTACTTC,CASTLPPKGRSYEQYF
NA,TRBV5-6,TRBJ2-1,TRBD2,TGTGCCAGCAGCTTAGGGCTAGCGGGGTTCAATGAGCAGTTCTTC,CASSLGLAGFNEQFF
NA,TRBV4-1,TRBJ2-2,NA,TGCGCCAGCAGCCAAGATCAGTTAGGATTAGCGGATACATACACCGGGGAGCTGTTTTTT,CASSQDQLGLADTYTGELFF
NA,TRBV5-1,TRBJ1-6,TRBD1,TGCGCCAGCAGCTTGGTGGGGGACAGGGATTCACCCCTCCACTTT,CASSLVGDRDSPLHF
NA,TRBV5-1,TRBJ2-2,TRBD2,TGCGCCAGCATCCCCGGGACTAGCGGGAGAAACACCGGGGAGCTGTTTTTT,CASIPGTSGRNTGELFF
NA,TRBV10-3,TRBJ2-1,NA,TGTGCCAAAAAGAGCGGGCCAAAGGCCGATTCCTACAATGAGCAGTTCTTC,CAKKSGPKADSYNEQFF
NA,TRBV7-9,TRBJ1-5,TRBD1,TGTGCCAGCAGTGGGACAGGAAATAGCAATCAGCCCCAGCATTTT,CASSGTGNSNQPQHF
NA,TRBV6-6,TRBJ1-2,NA,TGTGCCAGCAGTTTCCGGGACGCCTATGGCTACACCTTC,CASSFRDAYGYTF
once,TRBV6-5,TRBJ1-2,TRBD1,TGTGCCAGCAGTTCCAGGACAGGGGGCGTAGGCTACACCTTC,CASSSRTGGVGYTF
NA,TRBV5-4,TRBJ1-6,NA,TGTGCCAGCAAACCAGGCGGAATAGGCGGTAATTCACCCCTCCACTTT,CASKPGGIGGNSPLHF
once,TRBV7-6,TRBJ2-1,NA,TGTGCCAGCAGCCCCTCTAGCGGGACAGGGAGTGAGCAGTTCTTC,CASSPSSGTGSEQFF
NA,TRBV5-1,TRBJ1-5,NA,TGCGCCAGCAGCTTGGTCGGGGGAGGTGGCAATCAGCCCCAGCATTTT,CASSLVGGGGNQPQHF
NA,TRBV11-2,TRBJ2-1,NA,TGTGCCAGCACTGGGGGTTTAAGCTCCTACAATGAGCAGTTCTTC,CASTGGLSSYNEQFF
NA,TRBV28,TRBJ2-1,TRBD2,TGTGCCAGCAGACCCACCCCCCTAGCGGGGCTCGAGAGTGAGCAGTTCTTC,CASRPTPLAGLESEQFF
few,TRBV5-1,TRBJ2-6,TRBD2,TGCGCCAGCAGCTCCTCGGGGGGGTCCTCTGGGGCCAACGTCCTGACTTTC,CASSSSGGSSGANVLTF
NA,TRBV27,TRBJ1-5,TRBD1,TGTGCCAGCAGTCCCCTATCCGGACAGGGCAATCAGCCCCAGCATTTT,CASSPLSGQGNQPQHF
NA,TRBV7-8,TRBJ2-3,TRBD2,TGTGCCAGCAGCTTAATACTAGCGGGGGGTGAAGATACGCAGTATTTT,CASSLILAGGEDTQYF
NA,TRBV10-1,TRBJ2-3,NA,TGCGCCAGCAGCCGGGGGGCCTTAGATACGCAGTATTTT,CASSRGALDTQYF
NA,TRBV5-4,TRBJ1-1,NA,TGTGCCAGCAGCTTAACTCCTCGGGCGTCCTCGGAGACTGAAGCTTTCTTT,CASSLTPRASSETEAFF
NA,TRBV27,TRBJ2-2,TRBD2,TGTGCCAGCAGTTTCAGCGGGGGGGCGAACACCGGGGAGCTGTTTTTT,CASSFSGGANTGELFF
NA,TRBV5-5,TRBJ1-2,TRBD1,TGTGCCAGCAGCTTGGAAGACAGGGACCATGGCTACACCTTC,CASSLEDRDHGYTF
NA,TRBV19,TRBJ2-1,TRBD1,TGTGCCAGTAGTTGGGACAGGGCGAGCGGCTCCTACAATGAGCAGTTCTTC,CASSWDRASGSYNEQFF
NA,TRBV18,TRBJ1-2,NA,TGTGCCAGCTCCCCGCCCTTACAGGGTTTCCATGGCTACACCTTC,CASSPPLQGFHGYTF
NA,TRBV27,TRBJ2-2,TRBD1,TGTGCCAGCAGTTTAGGGGACACGGGACAGGTCGACACCGGGGAGCTGTTTTTT,CASSLGDTGQVDTGELFF
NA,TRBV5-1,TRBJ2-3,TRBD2,TGCGCCAGCAGCTTGGATCTAGCGGGAGGCACAGATACGCAGTATTTT,CASSLDLAGGTDTQYF
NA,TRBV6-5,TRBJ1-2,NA,TGTGCCAGCAGTTACCGGGACCTTGGCTATGGCTACACCTTC,CASSYRDLGYGYTF
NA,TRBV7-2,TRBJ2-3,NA,TGTGCCAGCAGCTCGCGGACTAGGGGGAGGACAGATACGCAGTATTTT,CASSSRTRGRTDTQYF
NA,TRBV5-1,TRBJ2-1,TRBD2,TGCGCCAGCAGCAGAACTAGCGGGGGTTACAATGAGCAGTTCTTC,CASSRTSGGYNEQFF
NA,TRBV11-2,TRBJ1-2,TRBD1,TGTGCCAGCAGCTTAAGGACAGGGGGCTATGGCTACACCTTC,CASSLRTGGYGYTF
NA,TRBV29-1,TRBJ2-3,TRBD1,TGCAGCGGGTTATCCGGGACAGGCCGCACAGATACGCAGTATTTT,CSGLSGTGRTDTQYF
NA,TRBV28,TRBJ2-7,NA,TGTGCCAGCAGTTCAGGGAACGGGGGCCGAAGCAGGGGCTACGAGCAGTACTTC,CASSSGNGGRSRGYEQYF
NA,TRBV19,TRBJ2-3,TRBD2,TGTGCCAGTAGTAAACCGGGACTAGCGGTCGATACGCAGTATTTT,CASSKPGLAVDTQYF
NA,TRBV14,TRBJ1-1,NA,TGTGCCAGCAGCCTCAGGACGAATTTGAACACTGAAGCTTTCTTT,CASSLRTNLNTEAFF
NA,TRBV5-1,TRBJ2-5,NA,TGCGCCAGCAGCTTGGCCCAAGGGGACCAAGAGACCCAGTACTTC,CASSLAQGDQETQYF
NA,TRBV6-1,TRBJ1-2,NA,TGTGCCAGCAGTGAAGGGTCGGCCTTTTTTAACTATGGCTACACCTTC,CASSEGSAFFNYGYTF
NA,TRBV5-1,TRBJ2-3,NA,TGCGCCAGCAGCTTGGGGGCGTCGAGCACAGATACGCAGTATTTT,CASSLGASSTDTQYF
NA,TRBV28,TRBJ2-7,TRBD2,TGTGCCAGCAGTTTGATTGGATGGGGAGCGGGAGGAGACTACGAGCAGTACTTC,CASSLIGWGAGGDYEQYF
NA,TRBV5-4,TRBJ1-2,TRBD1,TGTGCCAGCAGCTCGGACAGGGGCTATGGCTACACCTTC,CASSSDRGYGYTF
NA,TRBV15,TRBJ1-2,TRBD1,TGTGCCACCAGCAGAGATCTTGTGTGGGACAGCCCGTGGGGTAACTATGGCTACACCTTC,CATSRDLVWDSPWGNYGYTF
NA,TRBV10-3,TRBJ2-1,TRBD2,TGTGCCATCAGTGCCTTACTAGCGGGAGGGGATGAGCAGTTCTTC,CAISALLAGGDEQFF
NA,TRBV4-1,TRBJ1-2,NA,TGCGCCAGCAGCCAAGATTTAGAGCCTTCGGGTGGCTACACCTTC,CASSQDLEPSGGYTF
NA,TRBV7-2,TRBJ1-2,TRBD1,TGTGCCAGCAGCCCAAGGACAGGAAACTATGGCTACACCTTC,CASSPRTGNYGYTF